Below are 10 T cell receptor beta chains sequenced from a single sample in a study of graft-versus-host responses after intestinal transplantation. Using immunoSEQ multiplex PCR, the repertoire was profiled, and TCRdb retains in-frame clones only, with some absent. The table lists around 29,000 clones, around 90% of them singletons. Here the sequenced sample was PBMCs, taken around 430 days after intestinal transplantation. The receptor set was obtained from a human patient who received an intestinal transplant, so some T cells may come from the graft donor.

The chain has TRBV7-2 and TRBJ2-3, with no clear D. This CDR3 is 16 amino acids long. The germline V and J ends were trimmed by 3 bases and 4 bases, with 17 bases remaining between them. The germline CDR1 and CDR2 sequences are SGHTA and FQGNSA. This CDR3 is CASSFISGQEPDTQYF. Written as DNA, the CDR3 is TGTGCCAGCAGCTTCATATCAGGTCAGGAGCCAGATACGCAGTATTTT.

This chain uses TRBV5-1 with TRBJ2-7; 12 bases match TRBD2. This CDR3 contains 15 residues. The V and J ends lost 4 bases and 5 bases, in that order; junction bases with no gene match: 7. The germline V gene has CDR1 SGHRS and CDR2 YFSETQ. The CDR3 sequence is CASSHSGLAGHEQYF. The CDR3 DNA follows: TGCGCCAGCAGCCACAGCGGACTAGCGGGGCACGAGCAGTACTTC.

This clone was observed a single time. This rearrangement joins TRBV19 to TRBJ1-2; D call uncertain. This CDR3 has 14 residues. V was clipped by 6 bases and J by 3 bases, with 14 bases between them. Per the germline V gene, CDR1 is LNHDA and CDR2 is SQIVND (reference sequence). Here the CDR3 DNA reads TGTGCCAGTAGGCCCCACGTAGGAGACTATGGCTACACCTTC. Its protein is CASRPHVGDYGYTF.

V usage is TRBV6-6 and J usage is TRBJ1-1; TRBD1 might be the D (6 bases). This CDR3 region has 15 residues. V was clipped by 6 bases and J by 1 base, with 15 bases between them. CDR1 is MNHNY, CDR2 SVGAGI, per germline (reference sequence). As DNA, the CDR3 is TGTGCCAGCAGAACTCAGGGGCGTTCGAACACTGAAGCTTTCTTT. The encoded protein is CASRTQGRSNTEAFF.

Here the CDR3 DNA reads TGTGCCAGCAGCCAAGAGTTTATGACTCTTGGAGCCCTGTGGACTGAAGCTTTCTTT. It encodes CASSQEFMTLGALWTEAFF. The chain carries TRBV5-5 and TRBJ1-1; D remains ambiguous. Looked up from germline, CDR1 is SGHKS and CDR2 is YYEKEE (reference sequence). Trimming took 4 bases from V and 5 from J, leaving 30 bases between them. The CDR3 consists of 19 residues.

The rearrangement uses TRBV30 and TRBJ1-1, with no clear D. CDR3 length equals 12 residues. V was cut by 3 bases and J by 1 base, with 6 bases left in between. Looked up from germline, CDR1 is GTSNPN and CDR2 is SVGIG (reference sequence). The CDR3 protein is CAWSEQNTEAFF. The CDR3 DNA follows: TGTGCCTGGAGCGAACAGAACACTGAAGCTTTCTTT.

The chain combines TRBV30 with TRBJ2-5; 8 nucleotides match TRBD1. CDR1 GTSNPN and CDR2 SVGIG come from the germline V gene (reference sequence). Trimming cost V 5 bases and J 1 base; bases outside gene matches: 6. This CDR3 contains 14 residues. The CDR3 sequence is CAWSRGLPQETQYF. The CDR3 nucleotides read TGTGCCTGGTCCAGGGGGCTACCCCAAGAGACCCAGTACTTC.

V gene TRBV30 combines with J gene TRBJ1-5; no clear D gene. CDR1 is GTSNPN, CDR2 SVGIG, per germline (reference sequence). This CDR3 comprises 13 residues. Trimming shortened V by 0 bases and J by 8 bases, and 11 bases separated the two germline ends. The CDR3 coding sequence is TGTGCCTGGAGTGTGGAAGGGTTGGAGCCCCAGCATTTT. Its translation: CAWSVEGLEPQHF.

The chain is built from TRBV5-4 and TRBJ2-3; tentative D call: TRBD2 (6 bases). The ends were cut back, 4 bases at V and 3 bases at J, with 21 bases in the middle. The CDR3 sequence is 17 residues long. The germline V gene encodes CDR1 SGHNT and CDR2 YYREEE (reference sequence). This CDR3 is CASSGDFFRERTDTQYF. Here the CDR3 DNA reads TGTGCCAGCAGCGGGGATTTTTTTCGGGAGAGGACAGATACGCAGTATTTT.

This chain links TRBV7-6 with TRBJ2-2; 7 bases are a match to TRBD2. V was clipped by 1 base and J by 4 bases; unmatched bases: 6. There are 16 residues in the CDR3. In germline, CDR1 is SGHVS, CDR2 FNYEAQ. The CDR3 loop is CASSLGGSPSTGELFF. CDR3 coding DNA: TGTGCCAGCAGCTTAGGCGGGAGCCCCTCCACCGGGGAGCTGTTTTTT.